This T cell receptor (beta chain) came from a study of blood T cell repertoires in COVID-19. The CDR3 consists of 17 residues. Trimming at V came to 3 bases and at J to 4 bases, leaving 10 bases not matched to a gene. Germline V gene lookup returns CDR1 WSHSY and CDR2 SAAADI. In the original processing: It was from reference gene primer amplification that nucleated cell counts were estimated. The assay was immunoSEQ multiplex PCR, and TCRdb's table has in-frame clones only and misses some. The DNA was the basis for D and trimming; V, J and clone size are from that table. Of about 38,000 clones in the sample, around 81% are singletons; the top ten hold 4.8%.

This TCR was sampled from a man aged 50 to 59 with active COVID-19. The sequenced material came from peripheral blood. The J gene is TRBJ2-5, the V gene TRBV10-2; the match to TRBD2 covers 11 bases. CDR3 protein: CASSDWGSGGAGETQYF. The CDR3 bases are TGCGCCAGCAGTGATTGGGGTAGCGGGGGGGCCGGAGAGACCCAGTACTTC.